This T cell receptor beta chain was documented in a study of blood T cell repertoires in COVID-19. Study background: Samples representing acute and convalescent COVID-19 were sourced from the United States, Italy and Spain. The cDNA or gDNA used as material had been derived from T cells, B-cell-depleted T cells, or PBMCs.

This clone was found once. Original analysis: It was from reference gene primer amplification that nucleated cell counts were estimated. Produced via immunoSEQ multiplex PCR; TCRdb's table is partial and in-frame only. The DNA was the basis for D and trimming; V, J and clone size are from that table. The sample lists approximately 150,000 clones; approximately 88% were seen once. The sample was peripheral blood. This sequence was found in a human donor in a cohort sampled during active COVID-19.

The CDR3 loop is CASSMDFGDSGTDTQYF. In DNA, the CDR3 is TGTGCCAGCTCTATGGATTTCGGGGACAGTGGCACAGATACGCAGTATTTT. V gene TRBV18 combines with J gene TRBJ2-3, with 7 bases that match TRBD1. The CDR3 sequence is 17 residues long. After removal of 6 bases from V and 1 base from J, the junction contained 13 bases not matched to a gene. Germline-derived CDR1 and CDR2 are KGHSH and LQKENI.